The next 10 T cell receptor beta chains were all read from a single sample in a study of blood T cell repertoires in COVID-19. TCRdb keeps only in-frame clones here, not all; method: immunoSEQ multiplex PCR. The table lists over 250,000 clones, roughly 80% of them singletons. The sequencing input was PBMCs or T cells enriched from blood (not recorded which). These receptor sequences come from a man aged 35 to 55 who had been exposed to COVID-19.

This CDR3 is CASSLSENTEAFF. For the CDR3, the DNA is TGTGCCAGCAGCTTAAGCGAGAACACTGAAGCTTTCTTT. V is TRBV7-3 and J is TRBJ1-1; D is unclear. The CDR3 spans 13 residues. V gave up 1 base and J gave up 1 base, with 4 bases separating them. Germline assignment: CDR1 SGHTA and CDR2 FQGTGA. Complete variable domain (other parts from reference TRBV7-3 and TRBJ1-1): GAGVSQTPSNKVTEKGKYVELRCDPISGHTALYWYRQSLGQGPEFLIYFQGTGAADDSGLPNDRFFAVRPEGSVSTLKIQRTERGDSAVYLCASSLSENTEAFFGQGTRLTVV.

The chain combines TRBV5-1 with TRBJ1-2; D ambiguous. V was trimmed by 1 base and J by 2 bases, leaving 21 bases between them. The CDR3 length is 18 residues. CDR1 is SGHRS, CDR2 YFSETQ, per germline. CDR3 protein: CASSLRASTVVENYGYTF. CDR3 DNA sequence: TGCGCCAGCAGCTTGCGAGCGTCGACCGTGGTAGAAAACTATGGCTACACCTTC.

This CDR3 reads CAWSAAGVLGNQPQHF. The CDR3 DNA follows: TGTGCCTGGAGTGCGGCAGGGGTATTGGGAAATCAGCCCCAGCATTTT. This chain connects TRBV30 to TRBJ1-5; D is perhaps TRBD1 (6 bases). Trimming took 1 base from V and 4 from J, leaving 17 bases between them. In germline, CDR1 is GTSNPN, CDR2 SVGIG (reference sequence). CDR3 size: 16 residues.

A single count supports this clone. This sequence joins TRBV29-1 and TRBJ1-5; possible D gene TRBD1, 5 bases. Germline V CDR1 and CDR2: SQVTM, ANQGSEA. The V end was cut by 4 bases, the J end by 2 bases, with 15 bases between. The CDR3 spans 15 residues. This CDR3 reads CSVARGTGRNQPQHF. Here the CDR3 DNA reads TGCAGCGTTGCGCGGGGAACGGGACGCAATCAGCCCCAGCATTTT. The variable domain in full, with the rest retrieved from reference TRBV29-1 and TRBJ1-5, is SAVISQKPSRDICQRGTSLTIQCQVDSQVTMMFWYRQQPGQSLTLIATANQGSEATYESGFVIDKFPISRPNLTFSTLTVSNMSPEDSSIYLCSVARGTGRNQPQHFGDGTRLSIL.

The chain carries TRBV18 and TRBJ2-5, with D maybe TRBD1 (5 bases). Per the germline V gene, CDR1 is KGHSH and CDR2 is LQKENI. The CDR3 is 15 amino acids. The V gene lost 1 base and the J gene lost 0 bases, with 9 bases spanning the gap. Here the CDR3 DNA reads TGTGCCAGCTCACCACAGGCAGGGTACCAAGAGACCCAGTACTTC. Translating gives CASSPQAGYQETQYF.

The V call is TRBV30, the J call TRBJ1-5, with D tentatively TRBD1 (6 bases). V shed 0 bases and J shed 1 base, with 10 bases lying between them. The CDR3 has 15 amino acids. Germline V gene lookup returns CDR1 GTSNPN and CDR2 SVGIG (reference sequence). The CDR3 spells CAWSVGGRSNQPQHF. The DNA of the CDR3 is TGTGCCTGGAGTGTAGGGGGACGGAGCAATCAGCCCCAGCATTTT. Using reference TRBV30 and TRBJ1-5 for the parts outside the CDR3, the full variable domain is SQTIHQWPATLVQPVGSPLSLECTVEGTSNPNLYWYRQAAGRGLQLLFYSVGIGQISSEVPQNLSASRPQDRQFILSSKKLLLSDSGFYLCAWSVGGRSNQPQHFGDGTRLSIL.

The chain recombines TRBV19 with TRBJ1-5; D call uncertain. The V and J ends lost 3 bases and 9 bases respectively, with 12 bases between them. CDR1 and CDR2 (germline): LNHDA, SQIVND (reference sequence). The CDR3 spans 13 residues. The CDR3 DNA reads as TGTGCCAGTAGTATCTCGGAGACGTGGCCCCAGCATTTT. This translates into CASSISETWPQHF.

The chain carries TRBV7-3 and TRBJ2-1, with 8 nucleotides matching TRBD2. Germline CDR1 and CDR2: SGHTA and FQGTGA. The CDR3 contains 15 residues. The V and J ends lost 5 bases and 7 bases, in that order; junction bases with no gene match: 10. This CDR3 reads CASSPRLAGGNEQFF. The CDR3 region has the DNA TGTGCCAGCAGCCCCCGGCTAGCGGGCGGGAATGAGCAGTTCTTC.

CDR3 sequence (DNA): TGTGCCAGCAGTTTTCTATATGAGCAGTTCTTC. Its translation: CASSFLYEQFF. The V and J genes are TRBV27 and TRBJ2-1; D remains unclear. The V and J ends lost 3 bases and 8 bases respectively, with 5 bases between them. The germline CDR1 and CDR2 sequences are MNHEY and SMNVEV (reference sequence). The CDR3 length is 11 residues.

The V call is TRBV29-1, the J call TRBJ1-1, with D uncertain. Germline-derived CDR1 and CDR2 are SQVTM and ANQGSEA. The CDR3 extends over 11 amino acids. The ends were cut back, 5 bases at V and 1 base at J, with 5 bases in the middle. The CDR3 region has the DNA TGCAGCGTTTCCCGGAACACTGAAGCTTTCTTT. The encoded protein is CSVSRNTEAFF.